Listed below are T cell receptor beta chains from one sample, sequenced in a study of T cell responses to AZD1222 COVID-19 vaccine. Measured with immunoSEQ multiplex PCR; TCRdb has only the in-frame clones, and not every one. This table holds about 140,000 clones, around nine tenths found once. The sequences come from peripheral blood, collected on day 0 of AZD1222 vaccination. Receptor source: an adult in good health. Each CDR3 is given with its conserved first and last residue. Fields, in order: J gene, V gene, CDR3 protein.

j_gene: TRBJ2-7; v_gene: TRBV6-5; CDR3aa: CASSRDSYEQYF
j_gene: TRBJ2-7; v_gene: TRBV6-2/TRBV6-3; CDR3aa: CASSRAGGYEQYF
j_gene: TRBJ1-3; v_gene: TRBV4-2; CDR3aa: CASSYYNRTRFDTIYF
j_gene: TRBJ1-5; v_gene: TRBV27; CDR3aa: CASSFAGF
j_gene: TRBJ2-3; v_gene: TRBV18; CDR3aa: CASSDYALSSTDTQYF
j_gene: TRBJ2-5; v_gene: TRBV11-3; CDR3aa: CASSLDHFLGTETQYF
j_gene: TRBJ1-5; v_gene: TRBV6-1; CDR3aa: CASSEGYSNQPQHF
j_gene: TRBJ2-1; v_gene: TRBV11-2; CDR3aa: CASSPDTPEQFF
j_gene: TRBJ1-5; v_gene: TRBV28; CDR3aa: CASNPDREFQPQHF
j_gene: TRBJ1-1; v_gene: TRBV28; CDR3aa: CASSIPRGGDTEAFF
j_gene: TRBJ2-1; v_gene: TRBV7-9; CDR3aa: CASSLQTGSYNEQFF
j_gene: TRBJ2-2; v_gene: TRBV12-3/TRBV12-4; CDR3aa: CASSLRGAGELFF
j_gene: TRBJ2-7; v_gene: TRBV30; CDR3aa: CAWSPQAGYEQYF
j_gene: TRBJ1-3; v_gene: TRBV9; CDR3aa: CASGAGTFLGNTIYF
j_gene: TRBJ2-1; v_gene: TRBV9; CDR3aa: CASSSSGLAGSNEQFF
j_gene: TRBJ2-4; v_gene: TRBV5-1; CDR3aa: CASSLTGRGYNIQYF
j_gene: TRBJ1-5; v_gene: TRBV12-5; CDR3aa: CASGLVLGLESQPQHF
j_gene: TRBJ1-1; v_gene: TRBV28; CDR3aa: CASKLQGLNTEAFF
j_gene: TRBJ1-4; v_gene: TRBV14; CDR3aa: CASSQDVESTNEKLFF
j_gene: TRBJ1-3; v_gene: TRBV19; CDR3aa: CASSPLLHSGNTIYF
j_gene: TRBJ2-2; v_gene: TRBV3-1/TRBV3-2; CDR3aa: CASSLGGWEGLTGELFF
j_gene: TRBJ1-6; v_gene: TRBV4-3; CDR3aa: CASSQDRPIRSPLHF
j_gene: TRBJ2-2; v_gene: TRBV7-2; CDR3aa: CASSLALPWGGLPTTGELFF
j_gene: TRBJ1-6; v_gene: TRBV6-6; CDR3aa: CASSYRGESPLHF
j_gene: TRBJ2-7; v_gene: TRBV18; CDR3aa: CASSPPDSFEQYF
j_gene: TRBJ2-3; v_gene: TRBV5-8; CDR3aa: CASSWGQGRADTQYF
j_gene: TRBJ2-1; v_gene: TRBV29-1; CDR3aa: CSVVGAPYNEQFF
j_gene: TRBJ1-2; v_gene: TRBV5-1; CDR3aa: CASSPRPAGQLTNYGYTF
j_gene: TRBJ1-4; v_gene: TRBV7-2; CDR3aa: CASSLSVTANEKLFF
j_gene: TRBJ2-1; v_gene: TRBV28; CDR3aa: CASSQSDTKRQFF
j_gene: TRBJ2-5; v_gene: TRBV6-5; CDR3aa: CASSYGPQETQYF
j_gene: TRBJ1-2; v_gene: TRBV5-1; CDR3aa: CASSSEQDYGYTF
j_gene: TRBJ1-5; v_gene: TRBV27; CDR3aa: CASSPWDHSNQPQHF
j_gene: TRBJ2-2; v_gene: TRBV7-9; CDR3aa: CASSSRKLAGGGTGELFF
j_gene: TRBJ1-1; v_gene: TRBV5-1; CDR3aa: CASSLASPGEAFF
j_gene: TRBJ2-7; v_gene: TRBV1; CDR3aa: CTSSQMVRVSHSGRYYEQYF
j_gene: TRBJ2-1; v_gene: TRBV7-9; CDR3aa: CASSLPWQANEQFF
j_gene: TRBJ2-7; v_gene: TRBV14; CDR3aa: CASSQDRRPSGSSYEQYF
j_gene: TRBJ1-2; v_gene: TRBV6-2/TRBV6-3; CDR3aa: CASSYASTGPNYGYTF
j_gene: TRBJ2-7; v_gene: TRBV4-2; CDR3aa: CASSQGLAGRGEQYF
j_gene: TRBJ2-3; v_gene: TRBV7-8; CDR3aa: CASSLDSTDTQYF
j_gene: TRBJ1-6; v_gene: TRBV13; CDR3aa: CASSPIGGRKNSPLHF